The 31 T cell receptor beta chains below all came from one sample that was sequenced in a study. TCRdb independently ran MiXCR on the RT-PCR reads; one entry per CDR3 protein. The data contain fewer than 800,000 distinct CDR3 sequences, 14% of them singletons. Sequencing used memory CD4+ T cells from blood. The source of these receptors is a female donor in good health, serving as a healthy control.

V usage is TRBV7-8 and J usage is TRBJ2-3, with a weak D call TRBD2 (6 bases). The CDR3 loop spans 15 amino acids. V gave up 1 base and J gave up 5 bases, with 13 bases separating them. In germline, CDR1 is SGHVS, CDR2 FQNEAQ. As DNA, the CDR3 is TGTGCCAGCAGCTTAGGTCCCCGGGGAGGAGATACGCAGTATTTT. Its protein is CASSLGPRGGDTQYF.

The table lists this clonotype with many counts. The genes are TRBV24-1 and TRBJ2-1, with TRBD1 matching 9 bases. The germline CDR1 and CDR2 sequences are KGHDR and SFDVKD. This CDR3 has 17 residues. Losses at the gene ends were 4 bases for V and 5 bases for J; bases not matched to a gene: 11. This CDR3 is CATSEPPGTGRNNEQFF. The CDR3 nucleotides are TGTGCCACCAGTGAACCTCCCGGGACAGGGAGGAACAATGAGCAGTTCTTC.

This clonotype was observed many times. The J gene is TRBJ1-1, the V gene TRBV5-1, with TRBD1 matching 8 bases. The V gene end was trimmed by 5 bases and the J gene end by 6 bases; junction bases not matched to a gene: 6. The length of the CDR3 is 13 residues. Germline V gene data show CDR1 as SGHRS and CDR2 as YFSETQ. The CDR3 sequence: CASRPDRGPEAFF. Here the CDR3 DNA reads TGCGCCAGCAGACCCGACAGGGGCCCTGAAGCTTTCTTT. The full variable domain, its missing parts supplied by reference TRBV5-1 and TRBJ1-1, is KAGVTQTPRYLIKTRGQQVTLSCSPISGHRSVSWYQQTPGQGLQFLFEYFSETQRNKGNFPGRFSGRQFSNSRSEMNVSTLELGDSALYLCASRPDRGPEAFFGQGTRLTVV.

At least ten counts were recorded for this clonotype. The V call is TRBV7-9, the J call TRBJ2-5, with D hard to call. The germline CDR1 and CDR2 sequences are SEHNR and FQNEAQ (reference sequence). Trimming removed 5 bases at V and 5 bases at J, with 18 bases between. The CDR3 runs 15 residues. CDR3 sequence (DNA): TGTGCCAGCAGCCTCTATTGGATGGATTCGGAGACCCAGTACTTC. This encodes CASSLYWMDSETQYF.

This clonotype was seen repeatedly, ten times or more. The V gene is TRBV20-1, the J gene TRBJ1-5, with unresolved D. CDR1 and CDR2 (germline): DFQATT, SNEGSKA (reference sequence). Trimming pared 0 bases from V and 3 bases from J, leaving 12 bases between. The CDR3 is made up of 15 amino acids. The CDR3 DNA follows: TGCAGTGCTAGAGAGGGGTCGGCGGACAATCAGCCCCAGCATTTT. Amino acid sequence: CSAREGSADNQPQHF.

This clonotype was picked up a small number of times. The V call is TRBV6-6, the J call TRBJ1-1; 7 bases agree with TRBD1. With V trimmed by 2 bases and J by 2 bases, 8 bases remained unmatched. The CDR3 runs to 16 residues. Germline CDR1 reads MNHNY; CDR2 reads SVGAGI (reference sequence). The CDR3 sequence: CASSYGGGRDNTEAFF. CDR3 nucleotides: TGTGCCAGCAGTTACGGAGGGGGCAGGGACAACACTGAAGCTTTCTTT.

Many counts were recorded for this clonotype. This chain uses TRBV5-5 with TRBJ2-5, with D unclear. V gave up 2 bases and J gave up 4 bases, with 9 bases separating them. CDR1 and CDR2 (germline): SGHKS, YYEKEE (reference sequence). The CDR3 is made up of 13 amino acids. CDR3 residues: CASSLISVETQYF. Written as DNA, the CDR3 is TGTGCCAGCAGCTTAATCAGCGTAGAGACCCAGTACTTC.

This clonotype has only a few counts. The V call is TRBV19, the J call TRBJ1-2, with 7 bases identical to TRBD1. V trimming: 4 bases; J trimming: 4 bases; junction bases outside the gene matches: 6. This CDR3 spans 14 amino acids. Germline CDR1 LNHDA, CDR2 SQIVND (reference sequence). The CDR3 is CASSRDGQAYGYTF. For the CDR3, the DNA is TGTGCCAGTAGTAGAGACGGACAGGCCTATGGCTACACCTTC.

The gene calls are TRBV9 and TRBJ2-3, with 13 positions matching TRBD2. J was trimmed by 2 bases and V by 3 bases; bases with no gene match: 3. This CDR3 contains 16 residues. Germline V gene sequence: CDR1 SGDLS, CDR2 YYNGEE. CDR3 bases: TGTGCCAGCAGCGCGGGACTAGCGGGACCCACAGATACGCAGTATTTT. Protein: CASSAGLAGPTDTQYF.

The rearrangement uses TRBV5-4 and TRBJ2-1, with D hard to call. Per the germline V gene, CDR1 is SGHNT and CDR2 is YYREEE (reference sequence). This CDR3 has 14 amino acids. Trimming shortened V by 1 base and J by 7 bases, and 12 bases separated the two germline ends. CDR3 sequence reads: CASSLYGPANEQFF. CDR3 sequence (DNA): TGTGCCAGCAGCTTGTACGGCCCCGCGAATGAGCAGTTCTTC.

This clonotype was found many times. The chain recombines TRBV29-1 with TRBJ2-3; D is undetermined. V lost 5 bases, J lost 2 bases, and 8 bases lay in between. The CDR3 is 12 amino acids. Germline V lookup: CDR1 SQVTM, CDR2 ANQGSEA. In DNA, the CDR3 is TGCAGCGTTTTCACAGACACAGATACGCAGTATTTT. Protein product: CSVFTDTDTQYF.

The J gene is TRBJ2-7, the V gene TRBV20-1; no definite D call. The CDR3 extends over 14 amino acids. Germline lookup yields CDR1 DFQATT and CDR2 SNEGSKA (reference sequence). V was pared by 3 bases and J by 0 bases, with 12 bases between. In nucleotides, the CDR3 is TGCAGTGCTAGGCCGTCAGGAAGCTCCTACGAGCAGTACTTC. Encoded protein: CSARPSGSSYEQYF.

Only a few counts were recorded for this clonotype. The J gene is TRBJ2-5, the V gene TRBV15; D possibly corresponds to TRBD2 (6 bases). The CDR3 covers 15 residues. From germline, CDR1 is LNHNV and CDR2 YYDKDF (reference sequence). Between the trimmed V and J ends, which lost 0 bases and 5 bases, there was a span of 13 bases. In DNA form, the CDR3 reads TGTGCCACCAGCAGAGATTTCGGGGGAGGCGAGACCCAGTACTTC. Translating it yields CATSRDFGGGETQYF.

This chain connects TRBV7-9 to TRBJ2-5, with 11 nucleotides matching TRBD2. Trimming at V came to 4 bases and at J to 7 bases, leaving 17 bases not matched to a gene. Germline lookup yields CDR1 SEHNR and CDR2 FQNEAQ (reference sequence). This CDR3 contains 18 residues. CDR3 loop: CASSSTDFLAGGSVTQYF. The CDR3 nucleotides are TGTGCCAGCAGCTCCACCGATTTCCTAGCGGGAGGTAGTGTGACCCAGTACTTC.

In its sample, this clonotype was seen a few times. This chain uses TRBV5-5 with TRBJ2-2; 11 bases are a match to TRBD2. Per the germline V gene, CDR1 is SGHKS and CDR2 is YYEKEE (reference sequence). V gave up 0 bases and J gave up 4 bases; unmatched junction bases: 8. The CDR3 runs 18 residues. DNA for the CDR3: TGTGCCAGCAGCTTGGGGGTTAGCGGGGGGGCCGGCACCGGGGAGCTGTTTTTT. Protein: CASSLGVSGGAGTGELFF.

The chain combines TRBV7-2 with TRBJ1-3; D is unclear. This CDR3 has 15 residues. V was shortened by 5 bases and J by 0 bases, with 11 bases between the two germline ends. Germline CDR1 SGHTA, CDR2 FQGNSA. CDR3 bases: TGTGCCAGCAGCCCCTGGCCCAGCTCTGGAAACACCATATATTTT. It is translated as CASSPWPSSGNTIYF.

This clonotype was observed a few times. V is TRBV27 and J is TRBJ2-7; 7 bases map to TRBD2. CDR1 is MNHEY and CDR2 is SMNVEV in the germline V gene (reference sequence). Trimming at V came to 2 bases and at J to 3 bases, leaving 1 base not matched to a gene. The CDR3 runs 13 residues. As DNA, the CDR3 is TGTGCCAGCAGTTTACTAGCGGACTACGAGCAGTACTTC. This encodes CASSLLADYEQYF.

In its sample, this clonotype was seen many times. This chain connects TRBV4-3 to TRBJ2-7; D is ambiguous. This CDR3 spans 16 amino acids. The V end lost 1 base, the J end lost 1 base, and 14 bases lay between the germline ends. From germline, CDR1 is LGHNA and CDR2 YSLEER. The DNA for the CDR3 is TGCGCCAGCAGCCAAGGCACAGCCCTTGGGTCCTACGAGCAGTACTTC. Its translation is CASSQGTALGSYEQYF.

This clonotype showed up many times. V gene TRBV4-1 combines with J gene TRBJ2-5, with D tentatively TRBD1 or TRBD2 (6 bases each). Trimming left V 0 bases short and J 7 bases short, with 21 bases between. Germline V gives CDR1 MGHRA, CDR2 YSYEKL. This CDR3 has 17 amino acids. The CDR3, as DNA: TGCGCCAGCAGCCAAGACCCGGACTACCCTGAGGGGGGGACCCAGTACTTC. It encodes CASSQDPDYPEGGTQYF.

This clonotype came up many times. V usage is TRBV9 and J usage is TRBJ1-6; the D is unclear. Trimming pared 3 bases from V and 5 bases from J, leaving 15 bases between. The CDR3 loop spans 16 amino acids. Germline CDR1 SGDLS, CDR2 YYNGEE. The CDR3 reads CASSASVGLNNSPLHF. In DNA form, the CDR3 reads TGTGCCAGCAGCGCCTCTGTTGGGTTGAATAATTCACCCCTCCACTTT.

The chain joins TRBV6-6 to TRBJ2-7; tentatively, D is TRBD1 or TRBD2 (5 bases each). Germline V CDR1 and CDR2: MNHNY, SVGAGI (reference sequence). The CDR3 has 12 residues. Trimming left V 0 bases short and J 9 bases short, with 9 bases between. The CDR3 region has the DNA TGTGCCAGCAGTTACTCGGGGGAGAGGCAGTACTTC. It is translated as CASSYSGERQYF.

The rearrangement joins TRBV5-1 to TRBJ2-1; TRBD2 is a possible D gene (5 bases). The CDR3 totals 15 residues. V shed 4 bases and J shed 0 bases, with 11 bases lying between them. CDR1 SGHRS and CDR2 YFSETQ come from the germline V gene. The CDR3 DNA is TGCGCCAGCAGCGACACTAGGAGCTCCTACAATGAGCAGTTCTTC. It codes for CASSDTRSSYNEQFF. The full variable domain, in which reference TRBV5-1 and TRBJ2-1 provide the parts outside the CDR3, is KAGVTQTPRYLIKTRGQQVTLSCSPISGHRSVSWYQQTPGQGLQFLFEYFSETQRNKGNFPGRFSGRQFSNSRSEMNVSTLELGDSALYLCASSDTRSSYNEQFFGPGTRLTVL.

V and J are TRBV2 and TRBJ1-2; 10 bases are a match to TRBD1. The germline CDR1 and CDR2 sequences are SNHLY and FYNNEI. This CDR3 is built from 14 residues. With 4 bases clipped from V and 5 bases from J, the junction kept 4 bases outside the gene matches. CDR3 protein: CASSGGQGRYGYTF. CDR3 DNA sequence: TGTGCCAGCAGTGGGGGACAGGGGCGGTATGGCTACACCTTC.

The chain combines TRBV15 with TRBJ2-2; D unresolved. Trimming shortened V by 0 bases and J by 6 bases, and 11 bases separated the two germline ends. In germline, CDR1 is LNHNV, CDR2 YYDKDF (reference sequence). The CDR3 spans 15 residues. CDR3 bases: TGTGCCACCAGCAGAGATCTGGGCAGTGCCGGGGAGCTGTTTTTT. Translated, it gives CATSRDLGSAGELFF.

This clonotype came up a few times. V usage is TRBV12-3 or TRBV12-4 and J usage is TRBJ1-2; D is unclear. This CDR3 region has 15 residues. V lost 4 bases and J lost 0, with 12 bases in between. The CDR3 DNA is TGTGCCAGCAGTTCCTCCCTGGATACTAACTATGGCTACACCTTC. It translates to CASSSSLDTNYGYTF.

This clonotype has just a few counts. J is TRBJ2-7 and V is TRBV19; 8 bases agree with TRBD2. The V gene end was trimmed by 6 bases and the J gene end by 6 bases; junction bases not matched to a gene: 13. The V gene's germline CDR1 is LNHDA and CDR2 SQIVND (reference sequence). The CDR3 has 15 amino acids. The CDR3, as DNA: TGTGCCAGTAGGCCAGCGGGGGATACCGGAGGCGAGCAGTACTTC. This translates into CASRPAGDTGGEQYF. Together with reference TRBV19 and TRBJ2-7, the CDR3 gives the full variable domain: DGGITQSPKYLFRKEGQNVTLSCEQNLNHDAMYWYRQDPGQGLRLIYYSQIVNDFQKGDIAEGYSVSREKKESFPLTVTSAQKNPTAFYLCASRPAGDTGGEQYFGPGTRLTVT.

This clonotype was detected a few times. This chain links TRBV24-1 with TRBJ2-5; perhaps TRBD1 as D (6 bases). The CDR3 is 16 residues long. Between the trimmed V and J ends, which lost 5 bases and 1 base, there was a span of 16 bases. In germline, CDR1 is KGHDR, CDR2 SFDVKD. CDR3: CATSAGTGWVQETQYF. The CDR3 DNA reads as TGTGCCACCAGTGCCGGTACAGGGTGGGTCCAAGAGACCCAGTACTTC.

This clonotype appeared a few times. This chain uses TRBV5-1 with TRBJ2-3; D possibly corresponds to TRBD1 (6 bases). V was cut by 2 bases and J by 2 bases, with 9 bases left in between. Germline assignment: CDR1 SGHRS and CDR2 YFSETQ. The CDR3 consists of 14 residues. The DNA for the CDR3 is TGCGCCAGCAGCTTCCAGGGGCCCACAGATACGCAGTATTTT. Protein: CASSFQGPTDTQYF.

V and J are TRBV28 and TRBJ2-7; D might be TRBD1 (6 bases). CDR3 size: 12 residues. The germline gives CDR1 MDHEN, CDR2 SYDVKM. V was clipped by 10 bases and J by 6 bases, with 16 bases between them. The CDR3 bases are TGTGCCACATATCGCCAGGGGTCCGAGCAGTACTTC. This translates into CATYRQGSEQYF.

This clonotype was counted between two and nine times. The chain uses TRBV7-2 and TRBJ1-4; D ambiguous. V was cut by 6 bases and J by 4 bases, with 6 bases left in between. Germline CDR1 reads SGHTA; CDR2 reads FQGNSA. CDR3 length: 12 residues. The CDR3: CASSGDNEKLFF. DNA of the CDR3: TGTGCCAGCAGTGGGGATAATGAAAAACTGTTTTTT.

This clonotype was counted ten times or more. The CDR3 region has the DNA TGTGCCAGCAGTTTGATTAATCGGGCCGGGGAGCAGTTCTTC. Residues: CASSLINRAGEQFF. V gene TRBV27 combines with J gene TRBJ2-1; unclear D gene. V lost 3 bases and J lost 10, with 16 bases in between. This CDR3 comprises 14 residues. Germline V gives CDR1 MNHEY, CDR2 SMNVEV (reference sequence).